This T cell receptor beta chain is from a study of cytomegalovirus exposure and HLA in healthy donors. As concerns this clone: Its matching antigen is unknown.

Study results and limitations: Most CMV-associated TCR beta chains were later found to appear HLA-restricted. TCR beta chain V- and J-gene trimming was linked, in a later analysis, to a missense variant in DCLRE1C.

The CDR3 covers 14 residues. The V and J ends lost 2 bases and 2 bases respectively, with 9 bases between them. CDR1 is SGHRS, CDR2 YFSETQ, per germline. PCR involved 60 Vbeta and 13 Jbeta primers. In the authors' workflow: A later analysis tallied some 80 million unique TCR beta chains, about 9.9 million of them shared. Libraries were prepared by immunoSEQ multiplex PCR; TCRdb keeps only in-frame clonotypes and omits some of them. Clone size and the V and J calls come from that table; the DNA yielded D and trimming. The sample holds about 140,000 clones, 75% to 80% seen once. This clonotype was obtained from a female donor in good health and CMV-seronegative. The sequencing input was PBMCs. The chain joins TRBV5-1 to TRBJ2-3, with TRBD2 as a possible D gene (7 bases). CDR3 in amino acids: CASSLGGDTDTQYF. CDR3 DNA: TGCGCCAGCAGCTTAGGGGGGGACACAGATACGCAGTATTTT. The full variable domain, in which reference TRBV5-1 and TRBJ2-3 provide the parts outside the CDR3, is KAGVTQTPRYLIKTRGQQVTLSCSPISGHRSVSWYQQTPGQGLQFLFEYFSETQRNKGNFPGRFSGRQFSNSRSEMNVSTLELGDSALYLCASSLGGDTDTQYFGPGTRLTVL.